These 5 T cell receptor beta chains came from one sample sequenced in a study of blood T cell repertoires in COVID-19. Clones were read by immunoSEQ multiplex PCR, and TCRdb kept only the in-frame ones, dropping some. The sample holds over 90,000 clones, roughly 79% seen once. Sequenced material: peripheral blood. The receptors were sampled from a man aged 80 or over with COVID-19, enrolled during active disease.

The rearrangement joins TRBV6-5 to TRBJ1-5, with D uncertain. Germline V gives CDR1 MNHEY, CDR2 SVGAGI. This CDR3 contains 12 residues. V was shortened by 8 bases and J by 9 bases, with 14 bases between the two germline ends. The CDR3 protein is CASGRFSPPQHF. Written as DNA, the CDR3 is TGTGCCAGCGGCCGATTCTCTCCGCCCCAGCATTTT.

The sample holds a few counts of this clone. CDR3 bases: TGTGCCAGCAGTTTGCTAGCGGCCTCCACAGATACGCAGTATTTT. It yields the protein CASSLLAASTDTQYF. This chain joins TRBV6-1 and TRBJ2-3; 7 bases fit TRBD2. Germline V gives CDR1 MNHNS, CDR2 SASEGT. The length of the CDR3 is 15 residues. V shed 5 bases, J shed 2 bases, and the junction held 7 bases outside the gene matches.

V gene TRBV4-2 combines with J gene TRBJ2-2; TRBD2 matches 9 bases. Germline V lookup: CDR1 LGHNA, CDR2 YNFKEQ. The CDR3 is 17 amino acids. The junction had 6 bases not matched to a gene; V was cut back by 0 bases and J by 4 bases. The CDR3 region is CASSQDLLAGTTGELFF. In DNA form, the CDR3 reads TGTGCCAGCAGCCAAGATTTACTAGCGGGTACCACCGGGGAGCTGTTTTTT.

This chain connects TRBV7-9 to TRBJ1-1, with D maybe TRBD1 (5 bases). CDR3 length equals 14 residues. The V end lost 3 bases, the J end lost 0 bases, and 8 bases lay between the germline ends. CDR1 is SEHNR and CDR2 is FQNEAQ in the germline V gene (reference sequence). The CDR3 region is CASSLTALNTEAFF. CDR3 sequence (DNA): TGTGCCAGCAGCTTGACAGCATTGAACACTGAAGCTTTCTTT.

The rearrangement joins TRBV5-1 to TRBJ1-1, with D maybe TRBD1 (6 bases). Germline V CDR1 and CDR2: SGHRS, YFSETQ. The CDR3 runs to 15 residues. Trimming stripped 4 bases from V and 4 bases from J, with 17 bases between. The CDR3 DNA is TGCGCCAGCAGCGAGTCGGGGGGCTTGAGCACTGAAGCTTTCTTT. Amino acids: CASSESGGLSTEAFF. Together with reference TRBV5-1 and TRBJ1-1, the CDR3 gives the full variable domain: KAGVTQTPRYLIKTRGQQVTLSCSPISGHRSVSWYQQTPGQGLQFLFEYFSETQRNKGNFPGRFSGRQFSNSRSEMNVSTLELGDSALYLCASSESGGLSTEAFFGQGTRLTVV.